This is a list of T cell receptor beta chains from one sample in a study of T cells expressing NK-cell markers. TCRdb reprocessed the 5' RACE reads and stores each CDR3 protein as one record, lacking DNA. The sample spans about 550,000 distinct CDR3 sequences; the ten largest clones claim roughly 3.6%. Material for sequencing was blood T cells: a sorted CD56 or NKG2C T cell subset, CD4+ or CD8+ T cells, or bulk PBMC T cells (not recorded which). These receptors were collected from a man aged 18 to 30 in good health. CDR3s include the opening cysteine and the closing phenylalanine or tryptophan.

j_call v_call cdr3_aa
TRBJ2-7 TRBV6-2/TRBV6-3 CASSSSGQAAEEQYF
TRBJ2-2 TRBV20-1 CSARAGTGVTGELFF
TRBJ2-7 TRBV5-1 CASSHRGGGEQYF
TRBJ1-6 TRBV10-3 CAIRDQGTPLHF
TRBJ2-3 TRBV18 CASSPDRGRTDTQYF
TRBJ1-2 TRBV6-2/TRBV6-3 CASSFDVGGYTF
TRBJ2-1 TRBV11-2 CASSGLAGAQSSYNEQFF
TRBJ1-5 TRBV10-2 CASSPILQPQHF
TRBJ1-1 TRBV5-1 CASSWERQSNTEAFF
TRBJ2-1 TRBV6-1 CASSQAGGYSYNEQFF
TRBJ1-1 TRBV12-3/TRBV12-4 CASGKQVLNTEAFF
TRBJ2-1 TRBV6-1 CASRGTASYNEQFF
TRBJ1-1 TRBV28 CASSPNRRGPNTEAFF
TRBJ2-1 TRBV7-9 CASSLISWGTYNEQFF
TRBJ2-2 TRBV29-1 CSVEGDRPTGELFF
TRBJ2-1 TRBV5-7 CARGGERNEGTYNEQFF
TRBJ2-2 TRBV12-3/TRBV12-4 CASSSDPGGGQLFF
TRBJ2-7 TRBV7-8 CASSPTDRYYEQYF
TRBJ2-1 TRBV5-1 CASSLSRVDNEQFF
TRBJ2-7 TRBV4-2 CASSQPNDRIGEQYF
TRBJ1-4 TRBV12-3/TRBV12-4 CASSGEFGEKLFF
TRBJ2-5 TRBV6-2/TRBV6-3 CASTAQGLGQETQYF
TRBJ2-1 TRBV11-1 CASSLDRVRYNEQFF
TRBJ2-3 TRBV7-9 CASSLASSGRGTDTQYF
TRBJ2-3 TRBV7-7 CASSRGTGSTDTQYF
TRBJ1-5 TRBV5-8 CASSLAVSRDQPQHF
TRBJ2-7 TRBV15 CATSKRDRPYEQYF
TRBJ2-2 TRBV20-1 CSARSGTAFNTGELFF